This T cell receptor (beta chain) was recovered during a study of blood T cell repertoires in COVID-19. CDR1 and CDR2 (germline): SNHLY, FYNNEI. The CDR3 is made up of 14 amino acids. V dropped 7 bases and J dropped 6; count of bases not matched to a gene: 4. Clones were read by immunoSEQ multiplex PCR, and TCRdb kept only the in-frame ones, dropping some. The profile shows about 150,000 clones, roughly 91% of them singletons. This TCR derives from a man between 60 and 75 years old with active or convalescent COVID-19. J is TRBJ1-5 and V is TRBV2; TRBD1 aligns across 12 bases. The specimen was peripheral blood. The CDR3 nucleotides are TGTGCCAGCACAGGGACAGGGGGCCGTCAGCCCCAGCATTTT. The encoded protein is CASTGTGGRQPQHF.